The T cell receptor (beta chain) described here comes from a study of blood T cells in healthy people across ages. Study-level points and caveats: PBMC samples, being unsorted, prevented any conclusive comparison of naive and antigen-experienced cells.

This clonotype was seen a few times. Antigen specificity is unknown. Combining a sample-barcoded 5' primer with a J-beta primer mix, a second PCR ran for 7 to 11 cycles. TCRdb independently ran MiXCR on the 5' RACE reads; one entry per CDR3 protein. Of more than 500,000 distinct CDR3 sequences listed, 27% are singletons. V dropped 2 bases and J dropped 6 bases, with 7 bases sitting between them. CDR3 length: 13 residues. The germline V gene has CDR1 SGHTA and CDR2 FQGNSA. The chain couples TRBV7-2 to TRBJ2-2; D gene ambiguous. The clonotype comes from a woman in her 70s in good health. Input material: blood. CDR3 nucleotides: TGTGCCAGCAGCTTAAATCGGGCCGGGGAGCTGTTTTTT. This translates into CASSLNRAGELFF.